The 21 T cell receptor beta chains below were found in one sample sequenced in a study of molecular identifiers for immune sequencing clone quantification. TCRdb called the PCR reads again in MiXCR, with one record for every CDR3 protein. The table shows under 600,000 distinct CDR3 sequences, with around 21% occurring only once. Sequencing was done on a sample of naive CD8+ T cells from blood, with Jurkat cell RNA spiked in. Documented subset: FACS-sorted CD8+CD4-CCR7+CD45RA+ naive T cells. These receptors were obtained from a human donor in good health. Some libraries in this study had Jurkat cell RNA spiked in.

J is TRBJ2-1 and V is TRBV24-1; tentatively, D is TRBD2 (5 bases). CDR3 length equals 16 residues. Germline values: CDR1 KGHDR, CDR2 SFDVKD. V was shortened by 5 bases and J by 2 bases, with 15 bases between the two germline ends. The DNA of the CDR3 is TGTGCCACCAGTGGGGGAGCTAGAGGCGCCTACAATGAGCAGTTCTTC. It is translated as CATSGGARGAYNEQFF.

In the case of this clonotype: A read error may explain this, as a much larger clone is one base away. CDR3 residues: CASSPGLLKGTQYF. CDR3 sequence (DNA): TGTGCCAGCAGCCCCGGACTACTGAAAGGTACGCAGTATTTC. V and J are TRBV7-8 and TRBJ2-3, with D tentatively TRBD2 (6 bases). Per germline, CDR1 SGHVS and CDR2 FQNEAQ. The CDR3 extends over 14 amino acids.

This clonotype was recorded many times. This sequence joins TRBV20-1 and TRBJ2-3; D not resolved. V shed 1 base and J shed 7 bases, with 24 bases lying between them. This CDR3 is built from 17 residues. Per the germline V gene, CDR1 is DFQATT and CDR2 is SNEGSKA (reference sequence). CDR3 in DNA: TGCAGTGCTAGAGGTCTGGTTAATAGGCAGGCCCAGAATACGCAGTATTTT. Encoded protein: CSARGLVNRQAQNTQYF.

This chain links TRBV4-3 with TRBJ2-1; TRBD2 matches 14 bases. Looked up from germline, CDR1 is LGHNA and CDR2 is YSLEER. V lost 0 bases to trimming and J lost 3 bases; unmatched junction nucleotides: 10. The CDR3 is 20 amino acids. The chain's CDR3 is CASSQDPGLAGVKGYNEQFF. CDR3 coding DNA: TGCGCCAGCAGCCAAGACCCGGGACTAGCGGGAGTAAAGGGCTACAATGAGCAGTTCTTC.

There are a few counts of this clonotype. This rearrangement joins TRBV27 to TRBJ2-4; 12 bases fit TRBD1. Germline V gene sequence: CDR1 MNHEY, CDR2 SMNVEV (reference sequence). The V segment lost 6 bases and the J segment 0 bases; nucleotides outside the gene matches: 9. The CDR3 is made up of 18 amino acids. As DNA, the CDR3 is TGTGCCAGCAGCCGCCTGGGGACAGGGGGCGCAGCCAAAAACATTCAGTACTTC. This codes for CASSRLGTGGAAKNIQYF.

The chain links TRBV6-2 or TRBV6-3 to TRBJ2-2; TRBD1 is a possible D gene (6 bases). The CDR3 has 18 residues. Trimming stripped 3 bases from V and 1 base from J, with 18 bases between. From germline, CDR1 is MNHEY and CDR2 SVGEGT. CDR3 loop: CASSYSPRQVLNTGELFF. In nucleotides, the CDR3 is TGTGCCAGCAGTTATTCTCCGCGACAGGTCCTGAACACCGGGGAGCTGTTTTTT.

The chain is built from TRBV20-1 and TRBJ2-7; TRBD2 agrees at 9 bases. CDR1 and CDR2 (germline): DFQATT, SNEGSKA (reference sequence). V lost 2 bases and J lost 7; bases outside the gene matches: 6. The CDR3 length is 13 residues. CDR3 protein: CSARSGLAREQYF. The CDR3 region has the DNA TGCAGTGCTAGATCTGGACTAGCGCGTGAGCAGTACTTC.

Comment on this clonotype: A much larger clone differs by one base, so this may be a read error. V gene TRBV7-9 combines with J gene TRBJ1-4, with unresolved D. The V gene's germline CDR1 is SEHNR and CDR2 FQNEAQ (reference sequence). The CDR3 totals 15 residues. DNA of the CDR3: TGTGCCGGCAGTACGCGCGCAATGGGCGAGGTAAAACTGTTTTTT. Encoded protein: CAGSTRAMGEVKLFF.

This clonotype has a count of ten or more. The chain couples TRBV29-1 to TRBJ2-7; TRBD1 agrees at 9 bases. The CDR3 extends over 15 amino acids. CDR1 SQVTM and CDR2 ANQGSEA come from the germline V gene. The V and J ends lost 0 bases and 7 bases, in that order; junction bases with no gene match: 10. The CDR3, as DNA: TGCAGCGTTGAAGATGTGGGGACAGGGTCTAGGGAGCAGTACTTC. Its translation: CSVEDVGTGSREQYF.

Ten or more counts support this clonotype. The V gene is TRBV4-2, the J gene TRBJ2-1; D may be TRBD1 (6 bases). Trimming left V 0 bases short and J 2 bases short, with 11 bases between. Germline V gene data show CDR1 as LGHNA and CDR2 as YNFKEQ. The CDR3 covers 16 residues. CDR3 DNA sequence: TGTGCCAGCAGCCAAGATCTTGGGACAACCTACAATGAGCAGTTCTTC. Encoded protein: CASSQDLGTTYNEQFF.

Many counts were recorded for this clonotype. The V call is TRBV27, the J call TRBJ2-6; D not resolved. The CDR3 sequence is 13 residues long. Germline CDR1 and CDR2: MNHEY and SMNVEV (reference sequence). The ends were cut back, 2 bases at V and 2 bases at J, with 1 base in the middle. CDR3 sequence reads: CASSLAGANVLTF. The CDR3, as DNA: TGTGCCAGCAGTTTAGCTGGGGCCAACGTCCTGACTTTC.

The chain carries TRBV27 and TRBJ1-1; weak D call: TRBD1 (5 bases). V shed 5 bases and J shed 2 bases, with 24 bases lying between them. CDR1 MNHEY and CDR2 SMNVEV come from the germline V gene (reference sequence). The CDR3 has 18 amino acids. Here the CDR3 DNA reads TGTGCCAGCAGTCCCAAGTGGGACCGGGGGGATGGAAACACTGAAGCTTTCTTT. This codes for CASSPKWDRGDGNTEAFF.

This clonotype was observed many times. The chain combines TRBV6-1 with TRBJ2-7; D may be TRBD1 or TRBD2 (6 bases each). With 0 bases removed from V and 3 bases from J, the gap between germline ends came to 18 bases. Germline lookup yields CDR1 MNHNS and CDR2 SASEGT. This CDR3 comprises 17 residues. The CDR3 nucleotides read TGTGCCAGCAGTGAAGCGCTTCCTGCACAGGGAGGCTACGAGCAGTACTTC. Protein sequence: CASSEALPAQGGYEQYF.

CDR3 nucleotide sequence: TGTGCCAGCACCGGAACCGGGACTAAAACCGGGGAGCTGTTTTTT. Its protein is CASTGTGTKTGELFF. The genes are TRBV12-3 or TRBV12-4 and TRBJ2-2, with TRBD2 matching over 7 bases. CDR3 length: 15 residues. V lost 7 bases to trimming and J lost 5 bases; unmatched junction nucleotides: 10.

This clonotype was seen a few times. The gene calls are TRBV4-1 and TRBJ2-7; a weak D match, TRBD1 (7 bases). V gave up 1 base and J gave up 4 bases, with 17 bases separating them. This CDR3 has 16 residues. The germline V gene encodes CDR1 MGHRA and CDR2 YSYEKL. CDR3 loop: CASSQASAGQRYEQYF. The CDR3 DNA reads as TGCGCCAGCAGCCAAGCCAGTGCGGGACAGAGGTACGAGCAGTACTTC.

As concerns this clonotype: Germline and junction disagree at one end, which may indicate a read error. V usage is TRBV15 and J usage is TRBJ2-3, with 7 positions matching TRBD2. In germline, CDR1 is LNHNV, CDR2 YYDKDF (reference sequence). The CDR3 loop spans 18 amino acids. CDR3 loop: CATSREGSGVRSTDTQYF. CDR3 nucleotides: TGTGCCACCAGCAGAGAAGGGAGCGGGGTCAGGAGTACAGATACACAGTATTTT.

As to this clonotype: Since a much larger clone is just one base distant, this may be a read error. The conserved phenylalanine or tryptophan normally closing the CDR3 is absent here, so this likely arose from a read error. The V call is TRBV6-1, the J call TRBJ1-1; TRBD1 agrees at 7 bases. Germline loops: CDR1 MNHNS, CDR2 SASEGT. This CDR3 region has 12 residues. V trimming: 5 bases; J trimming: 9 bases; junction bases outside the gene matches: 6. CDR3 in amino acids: CASSKQGTQAFS. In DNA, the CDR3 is TGTGCCAGCAGTAAACAGGGGACTCAAGCTTTCTCT.

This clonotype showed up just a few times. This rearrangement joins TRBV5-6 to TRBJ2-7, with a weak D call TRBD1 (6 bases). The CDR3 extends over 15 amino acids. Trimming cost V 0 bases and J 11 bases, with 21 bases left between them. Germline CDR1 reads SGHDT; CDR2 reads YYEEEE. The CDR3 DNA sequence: TGTGCCAGCAGCTTGGGGCACAGGGAAAATTCATGGGAGTACTTC. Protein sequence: CASSLGHRENSWEYF.

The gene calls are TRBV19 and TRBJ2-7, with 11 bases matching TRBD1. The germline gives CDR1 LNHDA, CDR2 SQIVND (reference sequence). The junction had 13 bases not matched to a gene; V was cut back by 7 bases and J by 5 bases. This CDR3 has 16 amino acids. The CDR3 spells CASTPRPGQGVNEQYF. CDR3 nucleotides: TGTGCCAGTACCCCACGCCCGGGACAGGGGGTTAACGAGCAGTACTTC.

CDR3 region: CASSLDPGRLWETQYF. CDR3 nucleotide sequence: TGTGCCAGCAGCTTAGACCCGGGACGGCTTTGGGAGACCCAGTACTTC. The chain joins TRBV11-2 to TRBJ2-5; the D call may be TRBD1 or TRBD2 (5 bases each). Germline V gene sequence: CDR1 SGHAT, CDR2 FQNNGV. The CDR3 runs to 16 residues. Trimming removed 0 bases from V and 5 bases from J, with 16 bases in between.

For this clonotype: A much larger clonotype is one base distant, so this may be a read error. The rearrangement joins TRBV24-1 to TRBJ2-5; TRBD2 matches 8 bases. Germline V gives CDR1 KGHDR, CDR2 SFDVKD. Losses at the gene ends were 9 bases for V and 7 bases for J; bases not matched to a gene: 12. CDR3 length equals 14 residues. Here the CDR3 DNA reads TGTGCCACCGGGAAGAGCGGGAGAAATGGGACCCAGTACTTC. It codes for CATGKSGRNGTQYF.